These T cell receptor beta chains were read from a single sample in a study of CD8 T cells in Susac syndrome. Using its own MiXCR run on the immunoSEQ multiplex PCR reads, TCRdb lists one record per CDR3 protein. The sample shows some 80,000 distinct CDR3 sequences, about 93% of them seen only once. The sequenced sample was CD8+ T cells from PBMCs. The receptors shown here come from a human donor in good health. Both conserved end residues are part of each CDR3. The order of the fields is J gene, D gene, V gene, CDR3 DNA, CDR3 protein. D genes are given only for firm matches.

TRBJ2-7 | TRBD1 | TRBV20-1 | TGCAGTGCTAGAGTCCGACCGGGACAGAGCTCCTACGAGCAGTACTTC | CSARVRPGQSSYEQYF
TRBJ1-1 | - | TRBV20-1 | TGCAGTGCTAGGTCTCTTGATATCAACACTGAAGCTTTCTTT | CSARSLDINTEAFF
TRBJ1-5 | - | TRBV5-6 | TGTGCCAGCAGCTGGGGGCGCGGACAGCCCCAGCATTTT | CASSWGRGQPQHF
TRBJ2-7 | TRBD2 | TRBV4-1 | TGCGCCAGCAGCCAAGATCTTCAAGCGGGGGAACAAGTCGAGCAGTACTTC | CASSQDLQAGEQVEQYF
TRBJ2-2 | - | TRBV4-1 | TGCGCCAGCAGCCTCGCACGTGGGACCGGGGAGCTGTTTTTT | CASSLARGTGELFF
TRBJ2-7 | - | TRBV11-2 | TGTGCCAGCAGCTTTTTCAAGGGATACGAGCAGTACTTC | CASSFFKGYEQYF
TRBJ1-4 | - | TRBV15 | TGTGCCACCAGCCTCGAAAACTGGGGGAGTGAAAAACTGTTTTTT | CATSLENWGSEKLFF
TRBJ2-3 | - | TRBV3-1 | TGTGCCAGCAGCCAAGGGGGGCCCACAGATACGCAGTATTTT | CASSQGGPTDTQYF
TRBJ2-1 | - | TRBV29-1 | TGCAGCGTGGAAAGTCAAACGAGCTCCTACAATGAGCAGTTCTTC | CSVESQTSSYNEQFF
TRBJ2-7 | - | TRBV20-1 | TGCAGTGCTAGCGGGGCGAGTGGCGAGCAGTACTTC | CSASGASGEQYF